This T cell receptor beta chain was recorded in a study of blood T cell repertoires in COVID-19. Study at large: The cDNA or gDNA used as material had been derived from T cells, B-cell-depleted T cells, or PBMCs.

In the authors' workflow: Using reference gene primer amplification, nucleated cell counts were estimated. Generated by immunoSEQ multiplex PCR, the TCRdb table keeps only in-frame clones and is missing some. The V and J calls and the clone size are those of that table, but D and trimming were determined from the DNA. The sample holds 150,000 to 200,000 clones, approximately 85% seen once. Sequences were obtained from peripheral blood. The TCR originated in a man aged 40-49 years who had recovered from COVID-19.

CDR3 region: CASSQEARPYNSPLHF. The DNA for the CDR3 is TGTGCCAGCAGCCAGGAGGCTCGGCCCTATAATTCACCCCTCCACTTT. The chain carries TRBV6-4 and TRBJ1-6, with D unclear. This CDR3 is built from 16 residues. The V gene lost 6 bases and the J gene lost 2 bases, with 14 bases spanning the gap. CDR1 MRHNA and CDR2 SNTAGT come from the germline V gene.